This T cell receptor (beta chain) appears in the sequencing data of a study of cytomegalovirus exposure and HLA in healthy donors. At the level of the study: An analysis done earlier identified 117 million unique TCR beta sequences from about 180 million T cells.

The primer mix had 60 Vbeta and 13 Jbeta primers. Repertoires were generated with immunoSEQ multiplex PCR, while TCRdb's copy carries only in-frame clones and drops some. The sample lists about 97,000 clones; around 85% were seen once. Sample: PBMCs. The receptor comes from a man aged 35 to 55 in good health and CMV-seropositive.

As DNA, the CDR3 is TGTGCCAGCAGTTTATACGGGCCGCGGGATGGCTACACCTTC. As protein: CASSLYGPRDGYTF. The chain combines TRBV28 with TRBJ1-2; D remains ambiguous. Between the trimmed V and J ends, which lost 1 base and 6 bases, there was a span of 12 bases. The V gene's germline CDR1 is MDHEN and CDR2 SYDVKM. The CDR3 runs to 14 residues.